Below are 16 T cell receptor beta chains sequenced from a single sample in a study of cytomegalovirus exposure and HLA in healthy donors. The PCR contained 60 Vbeta and 13 Jbeta primers. Using immunoSEQ multiplex PCR, the repertoire was profiled, and TCRdb retains in-frame clones only, with some absent. The sample lists roughly 200,000 clones, 65% to 85% seen once, with approximately 1.5% in the top ten. The sequenced sample was PBMCs. The source of these receptors is a man in his forties or fifties in good health and CMV-seronegative.

On this clone itself: Other nucleotide sequences from this sample produce the same CDR3. The chain employs TRBV11-2 and TRBJ1-1; D remains unclear. The CDR3 has 13 amino acids. Germline V gene sequence: CDR1 SGHAT, CDR2 FQNNGV. V lost 3 bases and J 1 base, leaving 6 bases between the germline ends. The DNA of the CDR3 is TGTGCCAGCAGCTTCTCGGGGAACACTGAAGCTTTCTTT. This translates into CASSFSGNTEAFF.

V usage is TRBV9 and J usage is TRBJ2-1; TRBD2 might be the D (6 bases). Germline assignment: CDR1 SGDLS and CDR2 YYNGEE. V lost 0 bases and J lost 6, with 13 bases in between. CDR3 length: 15 residues. CDR3 DNA sequence: TGTGCCAGCAGCGTAGGGAGGGCTACCCTCAATGAGCAGTTCTTC. Amino acids: CASSVGRATLNEQFF.

The J gene is TRBJ2-1, the V gene TRBV28, with D possibly matching TRBD2 (5 bases). This CDR3 contains 12 residues. Between the trimmed V and J ends, which lost 11 bases and 7 bases, there was a span of 15 bases. Germline loops: CDR1 MDHEN, CDR2 SYDVKM. CDR3 coding DNA: TGTGCCTCCCTAGCCACGTGGAATGAGCAGTTCTTC. Amino acids: CASLATWNEQFF.

V is TRBV28 and J is TRBJ1-1; 9 bases line up with TRBD1. The CDR3 sequence is 14 residues long. Looked up from germline, CDR1 is MDHEN and CDR2 is SYDVKM. The V segment lost 6 bases and the J segment 2 bases; nucleotides outside the gene matches: 4. CDR3 nucleotide sequence: TGTGCCAGCAGATGGGGACAGGGTAACACTGAAGCTTTCTTT. Translated: CASRWGQGNTEAFF.

The rearrangement uses TRBV11-2 and TRBJ1-1; D unresolved. Trimming took 2 bases from V and 4 from J, leaving 17 bases between them. Germline CDR1 and CDR2: SGHAT and FQNNGV. The CDR3 contains 16 residues. CDR3 amino acids: CASSLNHGRPPTEAFF. The CDR3 DNA is TGTGCCAGCAGCTTAAATCACGGCAGGCCACCCACTGAAGCTTTCTTT.

The chain employs TRBV11-3 and TRBJ1-1; 8 bases are shared with TRBD1. CDR1 and CDR2 from the germline V gene are SGHNT and YENEEA. CDR3 length equals 14 residues. Germline trimming cut 5 bases from V and 1 base from J; bases unmatched to any gene: 3. CDR3 amino acids: CASSLQGENTEAFF. The CDR3 DNA is TGTGCCAGCAGCCTACAGGGGGAGAACACTGAAGCTTTCTTT. Variable domain in full (rest from reference TRBV11-3 and TRBJ1-1): EAGVVQSPRYKIIEKKQPVAFWCNPISGHNTLYWYLQNLGQGPELLIRYENEEAVDDSQLPKDRFSAERLKGVDSTLKIQPAELGDSAVYLCASSLQGENTEAFFGQGTRLTVV.

DNA for the CDR3: TGTGCTAGTGGTTTGTATGGCGGTGACTACAATGAGCAGTTCTTC. Its protein product is CASGLYGGDYNEQFF. V and J are TRBV12-5 and TRBJ2-1; D gene uncertain. Germline V gene lookup returns CDR1 LGHNT and CDR2 FRNRAP. The CDR3 consists of 15 residues. The V end lost 2 bases, the J end lost 3 bases, and 11 bases lay between the germline ends.

The chain employs TRBV7-8 and TRBJ2-7; weak D call: TRBD1 (7 bases). The CDR3 has 17 residues. In germline, CDR1 is SGHVS, CDR2 FQNEAQ. V was trimmed by 4 bases and J by 0 bases, leaving 19 bases between them. The CDR3 DNA sequence: TGTGCCAGCAGCTCCCCCTCTCGCAGGGGGGCCTCCTACGAGCAGTACTTC. Amino acid sequence: CASSSPSRRGASYEQYF.

In its sample, this clone was seen a few times. V gene TRBV9 combines with J gene TRBJ1-3; D unresolved. V was trimmed by 2 bases and J by 2 bases, leaving 8 bases between them. CDR1 and CDR2 from the germline V gene are SGDLS and YYNGEE. The CDR3 is 14 residues long. CDR3 sequence (DNA): TGTGCCAGCAGCGTTAGTGGGCCTGGAAACACCATATATTTT. As protein: CASSVSGPGNTIYF.

The chain couples TRBV7-2 to TRBJ2-2; a possible D gene is TRBD1 (6 bases). In germline, CDR1 is SGHTA, CDR2 FQGNSA. Deletions cut 5 bases from V and 3 bases from J, with 10 bases between. This CDR3 is built from 14 residues. The CDR3 is CASSVGHDTGELFF. In DNA form, the CDR3 reads TGTGCCAGCAGCGTGGGACACGACACCGGGGAGCTGTTTTTT.

The rearrangement uses TRBV5-4 and TRBJ2-7; 12 bases fit TRBD2. Germline-derived CDR1 and CDR2 are SGHNT and YYREEE (reference sequence). The CDR3 is 16 amino acids. Losses at the gene ends were 3 bases for V and 2 bases for J; bases not matched to a gene: 6. The CDR3 loop reads CASSSGTSGLAYEQYF. CDR3 coding DNA: TGTGCCAGCAGCTCCGGGACTAGCGGGTTAGCCTACGAGCAGTACTTC.

The chain employs TRBV5-4 and TRBJ2-5, with TRBD2 matching 9 bases. The CDR3 contains 17 residues. Germline values: CDR1 SGHNT, CDR2 YYREEE (reference sequence). The trim removed 3 bases at V and 4 bases at J, leaving 13 bases unmatched. The CDR3, as DNA: TGTGCCAGCAGCTCCTTCCAGAGTAGCGGGAGCCGAGAGACCCAGTACTTC. Amino acids: CASSSFQSSGSRETQYF.

V usage is TRBV6-1 and J usage is TRBJ2-1; TRBD2 matches 12 bases. This CDR3 comprises 15 residues. V gave up 4 bases and J gave up 9 bases; unmatched junction bases: 7. CDR1 MNHNS and CDR2 SASEGT come from the germline V gene. The CDR3 spells CASSGLAGVRSEQFF. The CDR3 DNA follows: TGTGCCAGCAGTGGACTAGCGGGAGTACGCAGTGAGCAGTTCTTC.

The V gene is TRBV30, the J gene TRBJ2-1; 9 nucleotides align to TRBD2. Per germline, CDR1 GTSNPN and CDR2 SVGIG (reference sequence). The V and J ends lost 4 bases and 6 bases, in that order; junction bases with no gene match: 16. This CDR3 has 17 residues. CDR3 nucleotides: TGTGCCTGGAATGACCCCCCTCTAGCGGGAAGAGGCAATGAGCAGTTCTTC. Its translation is CAWNDPPLAGRGNEQFF.

The J gene is TRBJ2-1, the V gene TRBV9; TRBD2 aligns across 13 bases. Germline V CDR1 and CDR2: SGDLS, YYNGEE. CDR3 length: 17 residues. The V and J ends lost 4 bases and 2 bases, in that order; junction bases with no gene match: 6. In DNA form, the CDR3 reads TGTGCCAGCAGCCCACGGACTAGCGGGAGCCCCTACAATGAGCAGTTCTTC. Protein product: CASSPRTSGSPYNEQFF.

This chain uses TRBV25-1 with TRBJ2-5; 8 bases map to TRBD1. Trimming cost V 11 bases and J 5 bases; bases outside gene matches: 13. This CDR3 comprises 14 residues. Per germline, CDR1 MGHDK and CDR2 SYGVNS. The CDR3 DNA follows: TGTGCCGGGTATTTAGGGGGACAGGCGGAGACCCAGTACTTC. It specifies CAGYLGGQAETQYF. The whole variable domain, filled in from reference TRBV25-1 and TRBJ2-5, reads EADIYQTPRYLVIGTGKKITLECSQTMGHDKMYWYQQDPGMELHLIHYSYGVNSTEKGDLSSESTVSRIRTEHFPLTLESARPSHTSQYLCAGYLGGQAETQYFGPGTRLLVL.